This note documents a single TCR beta chain sequence. Its specificity is not known. This record comes from a study of human T cells and chemical hapten exposure. Study results and limitations: Sensitization with DPC brought no change to TCRs above 1 in 1000 in frequency.

TCRdb re-derived calls from the RACE reads in MiXCR, one entry per CDR3 protein. The table shows 100,000 to 150,000 distinct CDR3 sequences, with 13% occurring only once. The time point here: pre-sensitization, week 0. Noted treatment: therapeutic diphenylcyclopropenone sensitization with weekly scalp DPC. The germline CDR1 and CDR2 sequences are SGHTA and FQGNSA. V lost 1 base and J 9 bases, leaving 13 bases between the germline ends. The CDR3 runs 15 residues. The sequence derives from a woman under 30 with alopecia areata. Some clones in this sample may be carry-over from other donors' samples. The chain is built from TRBV7-2 and TRBJ1-6; D is uncertain. The specimen was whole blood, collected in connection with sensitization to the hapten diphenylcyclopropenone (DPC). The DNA for the CDR3 is TGTGCCAGCAGCTTAGTATCGCAGGCCACTTCACCCCTCCACTTT. Protein: CASSLVSQATSPLHF.